What follows is one T cell receptor (beta chain) and its context. This sample was taken from a study of blood T cell repertoires in COVID-19. On the study more broadly: Samples came from the United States, Italy and Spain, spanning acute and convalescent COVID-19. Nucleic acid was either cDNA or gDNA, and it came from T cells, B-cell-depleted T cells, or PBMCs.

This CDR3 spans 12 amino acids. Germline loops: CDR1 MDHEN, CDR2 SYDVKM. V was cut by 3 bases and J by 9 bases, with 9 bases left in between. Using immunoSEQ multiplex PCR, the repertoire was profiled, and TCRdb retains in-frame clones only, with some absent. The repertoire consists of about 150,000 clones, with 80% to 90% occurring once and the leading ten covering over 9.5%. The sequence derives from a man between 60 and 70 years old with active or convalescent COVID-19. The sequencing sample was made of peripheral blood. The genes are TRBV28 and TRBJ2-1; tentatively, D is TRBD2 (5 bases). CDR3 residues: CASSFPRGEQFF. CDR3 nucleotide sequence: TGTGCCAGCAGTTTCCCTCGGGGTGAGCAGTTCTTC.